This T cell receptor (beta chain) was recovered during a study of T cell repertoires in cytomegalovirus infection. Study as a whole: Shared public TCR beta signatures pointed to both CMV infection and a matching HLA type.

Turning to this clonotype: Its cognate antigen is unknown.

TCRdb re-analysed the reads in MiXCR, keeping a single row per CDR3 protein. This sample has around 500,000 distinct CDR3 sequences, with more than 40% found just once. The sample here was cultured PBMCs, taken from culture after CMV antigen stimulation. The receptor comes from a human donor in good health (CMV status not recorded). Some clones in this sample may be carry-over from other donors' samples.

CDR3: CSASGLGGTSGSSYEQYF. For the CDR3, the DNA is TGCAGTGCGAGTGGGCTCGGGGGTACTAGCGGGAGCTCCTACGAGCAGTACTTC. The chain couples TRBV20-1 to TRBJ2-7; 11 bases agree with TRBD2. CDR1 and CDR2 from the germline V gene are DFQATT and SNEGSKA (reference sequence). The length of the CDR3 is 18 residues. J lost 0 bases, V lost 6 bases, and 16 bases had no gene match.